The sequence of this T cell receptor beta chain was determined in a study of tumor-infiltrating lymphocytes in primary liver carcinoma. Looking at the study overall: Stage T1-T3 N0M0 tumors measured roughly 4 to 11 cm at most. Read depth, roughly 3.5 to 8 million productive TCRbeta reads, did not differ significantly between tissues. Study-level results: Appearing in all five tumor regions was true of only about 7.5-25% of top clones.

From 500 to 600 ng of total RNA, TCR beta-specific cDNA was reverse-transcribed using a constant-region primer. Slightly modified ARM-PCR, run as three nested multiplex PCR rounds, produced the TCR beta libraries. The study ran its first two PCR rounds for about 11 cycles each, using TRBV1-TRBV30 forward primers and a C-beta reverse primer. TCRdb independently ran MiXCR on the multiplex PCR reads; one entry per CDR3 protein. The sample shows around 19,000 distinct CDR3 sequences, 65% to 85% of them seen only once. V lost 1 base to trimming and J lost 5 bases, with 21 bases between them. Germline V CDR1 and CDR2: DFQATT, SNEGSKA (reference sequence). The CDR3 spans 17 residues. From unsorted bulk tissue weighing roughly 18-31 mg, DNA and RNA were co-extracted. Each tumor specimen held more than 80% viable tumor cells. This clonotype has a count of ten or more. The antigen is not known.

Sequenced sample: liver tumor tissue from sampling region 4. Described subset: tumor region T4, right-lateral pole. The TCR comes from a woman younger than 45 with primary liver carcinoma and hepatitis B virus infection. The chain combines TRBV20-1 with TRBJ2-1, with D tentatively TRBD1 or TRBD2 (5 bases each). In DNA form, the CDR3 reads TGCAGTGCTAGAGGGGGGATTTGGGGCTCAAAGAACAATGAGCAGTTCTTC. It yields the protein CSARGGIWGSKNNEQFF.